This T cell receptor (beta chain) was obtained from a study of T cell repertoires in cytomegalovirus infection. Turning to the study itself: TCR beta signatures that were public indicated CMV infection and matching HLA type. Regarding the study as a whole: The study found HLA-C-restricted CMV-specific TCR beta clonotypes dominating the ex vivo response. Totalled public TCR beta family frequency picked out people who carried CMV plus the relevant HLA.

To note about this clonotype: No antigen is known for it.

TCRdb passed the reads through MiXCR, listing each CDR3 protein once. Among about 200,000 distinct CDR3 sequences listed, 8% to 10% were seen once. The receptor was derived from a human donor in good health (CMV status not recorded). Some clones in this sample may be carry-over from other donors' samples. Sequenced material: PBMCs.

The CDR3 DNA is TGCAGTGCTAGAAGACTAGCGGGCATCGACAATGAGCAGTTCTTC. Translating gives CSARRLAGIDNEQFF. The J gene is TRBJ2-1, the V gene TRBV20-1; 10 bases fit TRBD2. Trimming removed 2 bases from V and 5 bases from J; junction bases left unmatched: 6. Germline V CDR1 and CDR2: DFQATT, SNEGSKA (reference sequence). There are 15 residues in the CDR3.